These T cell receptor beta chains were read from a single sample in a study of blood T cell repertoires in COVID-19. Sequenced by immunoSEQ multiplex PCR; TCRdb stores in-frame clones only, minus some. Of approximately 400,000 clones detected, roughly 80% appear once; the ten largest clones hold approximately 5.4%. Sequencing was performed on PBMCs or T cells enriched from blood (not recorded which). The receptor source for this set is a woman in her forties or fifties who had recovered from COVID-19. Both conserved end residues are part of each CDR3. D genes are given only for firm matches. A row's size may be missing; if present it is once, few, many or a size class.

clone size	V gene	J gene	D gene	CDR3 length	CDR3 DNA	CDR3 protein
.	TRBV11-3	TRBJ2-1	.	12	TGTGCCAGCAGCTTAGCTCTCGGTGAGCAGTTCTTC	CASSLALGEQFF
once	TRBV11-3	TRBJ1-1	.	19	TGTGCCAGCAGCCCCGGGGGGGGTATCTCAGGGGCCCTGAACACTGAAGCTTTCTTT	CASSPGGGISGALNTEAFF
.	TRBV27	TRBJ2-2	.	14	TGTGCCAGCAGTTGGGGCGTGTACACCGGGGAGCTGTTTTTT	CASSWGVYTGELFF
once	TRBV11-1	TRBJ2-7	.	13	TGTGCCAGCAGGCCCCGGGAACACTACGAGCAGTACTTC	CASRPREHYEQYF
.	TRBV25-1	TRBJ2-6	TRBD1	17	TGTGCCAGCAGTGCCCCTCAGGGGGCTAGTGGGGCCAACGTCCTGACTTTC	CASSAPQGASGANVLTF
.	TRBV5-1	TRBJ2-7	TRBD2	16	TGCGCCAGCAGCGCCGGTTTGACTAGCGGGAGTAACGAGCAGTACTTC	CASSAGLTSGSNEQYF
once	TRBV2	TRBJ1-2	TRBD1	13	TGTGCCAGCGGCGCCGGACAGGGCGTGGGCTACACCTTC	CASGAGQGVGYTF
.	TRBV7-9	TRBJ2-7	TRBD1	15	TGTGCCAGCAGCTTAGCACAGGGGGCCCGATACGAGCAGTACTTC	CASSLAQGARYEQYF
.	TRBV30	TRBJ1-5	.	12	TGTGCCTGGACAGAGGGCAATCAGCCCCAGCATTTT	CAWTEGNQPQHF
.	TRBV5-6	TRBJ1-2	.	15	TGTGCCAGCATCAGAGGGTTGGGGGGTATCTATGGCTACACCTTC	CASIRGLGGIYGYTF
.	TRBV11-3	TRBJ1-1	TRBD1	15	TGTGCCAGCAGCCCGAGACAGGGAATGAGCACTGAAGCTTTCTTT	CASSPRQGMSTEAFF
once	TRBV6-5	TRBJ2-3	.	15	TGTGCCAGCAGTCCAGGGTTAGGTTTTTCAGATACGCAGTATTTT	CASSPGLGFSDTQYF
.	TRBV5-1	TRBJ2-5	TRBD2	14	TGCGCCAGCAGCTCAAGCGGGAACCAAGAGACCCAGTACTTC	CASSSSGNQETQYF
.	TRBV29-1	TRBJ1-2	.	15	TGCAGCGTTGCAGCTGGTTGGGCAGCTAACTATGGCTACACCTTC	CSVAAGWAANYGYTF
.	TRBV2	TRBJ2-1	.	16	TGTGCCAGCAGCCGCGGGCCAGGGGAGGGAGTCAATGAGCAGTTCTTC	CASSRGPGEGVNEQFF
.	TRBV2	TRBJ1-4	.	14	TGTGCCAGCAGGGAAGACGGGAAGAATGAAAAACTGTTTTTT	CASREDGKNEKLFF
few	TRBV5-1	TRBJ1-1	.	17	TGCGCCAGCACCTTGGGTACGGGGATCAACATGAACACTGAAGCTTTCTTT	CASTLGTGINMNTEAFF
once	TRBV11-2	TRBJ2-3	.	15	TGTGCCAGCAGCTTAGGGCACATGGGCACAGATACGCAGTATTTT	CASSLGHMGTDTQYF
.	TRBV27	TRBJ1-1	TRBD1	14	TGTGCCAGCAGTTCCCGGGACAGGAACACTGAAGCTTTCTTT	CASSSRDRNTEAFF
.	TRBV9	TRBJ1-2	TRBD1	15	TGTGCCAGCAGCGTACAGGGACAGGGATTGAGAGGCTACACCTTC	CASSVQGQGLRGYTF
.	TRBV5-1	TRBJ2-5	TRBD1	16	TGCGCCAGCAGCGGATCCGGGACAGGGATTTCAGAGACCCAGTACTTC	CASSGSGTGISETQYF
once	TRBV7-9	TRBJ1-5	.	16	TGTGCCAGCAGCTTAGCGCTGGAGTTTGGGAATCAGCCCCAGCATTTT	CASSLALEFGNQPQHF
.	TRBV6-5	TRBJ1-6	.	14	TGTGCCAGCAGTTGGGCACAGAATAATTCACCCCTCCACTTT	CASSWAQNNSPLHF
.	TRBV5-6	TRBJ1-2	TRBD1	15	TGTGCCAGCAGCTCCCCTCGGACAGGGGAGACCGGCTACACCTTC	CASSSPRTGETGYTF
.	TRBV4-3	TRBJ1-1	.	15	TGCGCCAGCAGCCAAGATGTAGCGGGGGTTGGTTCGGCTTTCTTT	CASSQDVAGVGSAFF
.	TRBV15	TRBJ2-1	.	15	TGTGCCACCAGCACCCAGCCTAGAGGCTACAATGAGCAGTTCTTC	CATSTQPRGYNEQFF
.	TRBV4-3	TRBJ2-2	.	16	TGCGCCAGCAGCCAAGATAGATTGGCAGGAACCGGGGAGCTGTTTTTT	CASSQDRLAGTGELFF
.	TRBV6-5	TRBJ1-6	TRBD1	14	TGTGCCAGCAGTCTCGGACAGGGCCGTTCACCCCTCCACTTT	CASSLGQGRSPLHF
.	TRBV5-4	TRBJ2-3	.	15	TGTGCCAGCAGCTTGGATTCCACTTACACAGATACGCAGTATTTT	CASSLDSTYTDTQYF
.	TRBV5-6	TRBJ2-1	TRBD2	12	TGTGCCAGCAGACGGGGGGACAATGAGCAGTTCTTC	CASRRGDNEQFF
.	TRBV19	TRBJ1-5	.	12	TGTGCCAGTAGAACGGGGGGTCAGCCCCAGCATTTT	CASRTGGQPQHF
.	TRBV5-8	TRBJ1-6	.	14	TGTGCCAGCAGCTTGGACAGGATTAATTCACCCCTCCACTTT	CASSLDRINSPLHF
.	TRBV29-1	TRBJ1-2	TRBD1	13	TGCAGCGTTGGCATCGGGACAGGGCCTGGCTACACCTTC	CSVGIGTGPGYTF
.	TRBV6-6	TRBJ2-5	TRBD1	15	TGTGCCAGCAGTCAGGCACGGGGGACAGGAGAGACCCAGTACTTC	CASSQARGTGETQYF
many	TRBV5-4	TRBJ1-1	.	14	TGTGCCAGCAGCTTGGACCAGTCGAACACTGAAGCTTTCTTT	CASSLDQSNTEAFF
once	TRBV4-3	TRBJ2-3	.	14	TGCGCCAGCAGCCAAGCAGGTCTGTGGGATACGCAGTATTTT	CASSQAGLWDTQYF
.	TRBV19	TRBJ1-2	.	13	TGTGCCAGTAGGAGGCGGGCTAGTGGGGGCTACACCTTC	CASRRRASGGYTF
.	TRBV7-9	TRBJ2-3	TRBD2	16	TGTGCCAGCAGCTTTCCTAGCGGCCCTAGCACAGATACGCAGTATTTT	CASSFPSGPSTDTQYF
.	TRBV4-2	TRBJ1-5	.	15	TGTGCCAGCAGCCAAGGACCGACACCAGACCAGCCCCAGCATTTT	CASSQGPTPDQPQHF
.	TRBV4-2	TRBJ2-3	TRBD2	17	TGTGCCAGCAGCCAAGAGTCTAGCGGGGGGGCGCCAGATACGCAGTATTTT	CASSQESSGGAPDTQYF
.	TRBV9	TRBJ2-7	TRBD1	14	TGTGCCAGCAGCGTAACGGGACAGGGTGGCGAGCAGTACTTC	CASSVTGQGGEQYF
.	TRBV5-6	TRBJ2-1	.	12	TGTGCCAGCAGCTTGACACGTAATGAGCAGTTCTTC	CASSLTRNEQFF
.	TRBV27	TRBJ2-1	TRBD1	18	TGTGCCAGCAGGTTTACTACTCGGGGCGGGACAGGGAACAATGAGCAGTTCTTC	CASRFTTRGGTGNNEQFF
.	TRBV4-1	TRBJ2-3	TRBD2	16	TGCGCCAGCAGCCCGAAGACTAGCGGGCTCACAGATACGCAGTATTTT	CASSPKTSGLTDTQYF
.	TRBV5-4	TRBJ2-7	.	12	TGTGCCAGCAGCTCCGACAGCCGCGAGCAGTACTTC	CASSSDSREQYF